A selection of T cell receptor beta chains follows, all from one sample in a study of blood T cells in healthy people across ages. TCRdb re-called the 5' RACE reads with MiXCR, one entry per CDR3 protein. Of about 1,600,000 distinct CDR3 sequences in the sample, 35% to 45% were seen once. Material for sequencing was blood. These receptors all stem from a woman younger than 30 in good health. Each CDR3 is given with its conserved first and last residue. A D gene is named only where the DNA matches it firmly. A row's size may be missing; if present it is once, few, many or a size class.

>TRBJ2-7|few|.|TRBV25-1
TGTGCCAGCGCTGCCCCAGGCACCTACGAGCAGTACTTC
CASAAPGTYEQYF
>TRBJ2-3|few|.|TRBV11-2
TGTGCCAGCAGCTCTGCCTTTCTAGCGTCTAGCACAGATACGCAGTATTTT
CASSSAFLASSTDTQYF
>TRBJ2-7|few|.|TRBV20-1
TGCAGTGCTAGATCAGGGGCCCTGGACGAGCAGTACTTC
CSARSGALDEQYF
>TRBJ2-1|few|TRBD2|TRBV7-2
TGTGCCAGCAGCCAAACTAGCGGGAGGTTCTTTGAGCAGTTCTTC
CASSQTSGRFFEQFF
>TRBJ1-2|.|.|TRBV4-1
TGCGCCAGCAGCCAGGCGGACACGGTCTATGGCTACACCTTC
CASSQADTVYGYTF
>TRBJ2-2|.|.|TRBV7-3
TGTGCCAGCAGCTCAGGATATCTTAACACCGGGGAGCTGTTTTTT
CASSSGYLNTGELFF
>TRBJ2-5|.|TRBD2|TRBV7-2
TGTGCCAGCAGCCCTCGACTAGCGGGGGCCCAAGAGACCCAGTACTTC
CASSPRLAGAQETQYF
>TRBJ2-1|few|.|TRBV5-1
TGCGCCAGCAGCGAGTTGGGTCTCAATGAGCAGTTCTTC
CASSELGLNEQFF
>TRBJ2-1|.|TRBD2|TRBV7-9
TGTGCCAGCAGCTTTCTAGCGGGGGGGTTGAACGAGCAGTTCTTC
CASSFLAGGLNEQFF
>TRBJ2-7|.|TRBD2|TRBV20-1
TGCAGTGCCCGGACTAGCGGGGGGGAATCCTACAATGAGCAGTACTTC
CSARTSGGESYNEQYF
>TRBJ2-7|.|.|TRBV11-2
TGTGCCAGCAGCTTATCACGGATTGGGAATGAGCAGTACTTC
CASSLSRIGNEQYF
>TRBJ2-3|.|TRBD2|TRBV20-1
TGCAGTGCAAATGATCATAGCGGGGTTTTCACAGATACGCAGTATTTT
CSANDHSGVFTDTQYF
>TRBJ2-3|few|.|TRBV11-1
TGTGCCAGCAGCCTGACGGGACTCGAAGGGGCTAGCACAGATACGCAGTATTTT
CASSLTGLEGASTDTQYF
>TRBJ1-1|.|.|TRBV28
TGTGCCAGCACATTAAGGGGGACTGAAGCTTTCTTT
CASTLRGTEAFF
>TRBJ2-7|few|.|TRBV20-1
TGCAGTGTAGGCCAGGGGCTCTCCTACGAGCAGTACTTC
CSVGQGLSYEQYF
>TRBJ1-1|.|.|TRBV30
TGTGCCTGGAGTGCGTCAGGTCCTGAAGCTTTCTTT
CAWSASGPEAFF
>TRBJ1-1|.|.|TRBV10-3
TGTGCCCTACAGGCCGCAGGGGACGCTGAAGCTTTCTTT
CALQAAGDAEAFF
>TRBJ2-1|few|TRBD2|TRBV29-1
TGCAGCGTTACCCCGACTAGCGGGGGGTCCAGCTCCTACAATGAGCAGTTCTTC
CSVTPTSGGSSSYNEQFF
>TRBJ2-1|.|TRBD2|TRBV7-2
TGTGCCAGCAGCACTAGCGGGGTCTCCTACAATGAGCAGTTCTTC
CASSTSGVSYNEQFF
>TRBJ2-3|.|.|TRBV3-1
TGTCCCAGCAGCCCACCCCTACGACAGTCAGAAGCGCAGTATTTT
CPSSPPLRQSEAQYF
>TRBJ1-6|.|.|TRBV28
TGTGCCACTCTCCGGAGGGACTCCTATAATTCACCCCTCCACTTT
CATLRRDSYNSPLHF
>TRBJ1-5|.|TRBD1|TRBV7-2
TGTGCCAGCAGCTCAGGACAGGGACGTTTGGCGCCCCAGCATTTT
CASSSGQGRLAPQHF
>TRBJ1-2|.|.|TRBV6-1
TGTGCCAGCAGTGAGAATTGGGAGGGAGCTAACTATGGCTACACCTTC
CASSENWEGANYGYTF
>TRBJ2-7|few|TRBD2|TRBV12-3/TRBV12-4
TGTGCCAGCAGTTTTGGGTGGACAGGGGTGACTAGCGGGATCGAGCAGTACTTC
CASSFGWTGVTSGIEQYF
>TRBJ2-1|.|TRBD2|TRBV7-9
TGTGCCAGCAGCTTAGCGGGCGGGAGTGTGGTGAATGGGCAGTTCTTC
CASSLAGGSVVNGQFF
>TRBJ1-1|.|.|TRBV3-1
TGTGCCAGCAGCCCCAGGGGACGGACTGAAGCTTTCTTT
CASSPRGRTEAFF
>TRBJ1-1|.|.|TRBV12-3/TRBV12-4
TGTGCCAGCACCCCCGGGAACACTGAAGCTTTCTTT
CASTPGNTEAFF
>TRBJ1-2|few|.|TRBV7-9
TGTGCCAGCAGCCATGGACCCGAATATGGCTACACCTTC
CASSHGPEYGYTF
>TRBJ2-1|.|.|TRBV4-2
TGTGCCAGCAGCCAAGAAAGGGGAACCTCCTACAATGAGCAGTTCTTC
CASSQERGTSYNEQFF
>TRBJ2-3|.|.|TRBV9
TGTGCCAGCAGCGTAGAAGCCCTAGTTGGGGGCACAGATACGCAGTATTTT
CASSVEALVGGTDTQYF
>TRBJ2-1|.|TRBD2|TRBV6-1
TGTGCCAGCAGTGAAGCGGCTAGCGGGACTATCTACAATGAGCAGTTCTTC
CASSEAASGTIYNEQFF
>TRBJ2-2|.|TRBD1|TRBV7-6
TGTGCCAGCAGCCGCCGGACAGGGGGTTGGACCGGGGAGCTGTTTTTT
CASSRRTGGWTGELFF
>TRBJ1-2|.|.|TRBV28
TGTGCCAGCAGTGTGGGACGACACACAGGTGGCTACACCTTC
CASSVGRHTGGYTF
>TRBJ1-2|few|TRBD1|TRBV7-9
TGTGCCAGCAGCTCGCAGGGGGGGCTCGACTATGGCTACACCTTC
CASSSQGGLDYGYTF
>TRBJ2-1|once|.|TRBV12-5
TGTGCTAGTGGTTTGGTACTGGAGGGGGTAACCTACAATGAGCAGTTCTTC
CASGLVLEGVTYNEQFF
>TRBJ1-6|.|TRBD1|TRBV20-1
TGCAGTGCTAGACCCGGGACAGGGAATAATTCACCCCTCCACTTT
CSARPGTGNNSPLHF
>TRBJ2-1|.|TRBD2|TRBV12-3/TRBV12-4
TGTGCCAGCAGTCCCACTAGCGGGGGGATTCGCTCCTACAATGAGCAGTTCTTC
CASSPTSGGIRSYNEQFF
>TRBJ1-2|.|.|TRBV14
TGTGCCAGCAGCTCCGGGCCGATGGAGAATGGCTACACCTTC
CASSSGPMENGYTF
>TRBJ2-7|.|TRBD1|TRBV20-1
TGCAGTGCAACCACAGGGGGCATAAGCTACGAGCAGTACTTC
CSATTGGISYEQYF
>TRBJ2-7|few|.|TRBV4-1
TGCGCCAGCAGCCTCAGCGGTGGAGACTCAATCGGCGAGCAGTACTTC
CASSLSGGDSIGEQYF
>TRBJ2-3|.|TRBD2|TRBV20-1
TGCAGTGCTAGGTCTACCGGGACTAGCGGGAGTTGGAGCACAGATACGCAGTATTTT
CSARSTGTSGSWSTDTQYF
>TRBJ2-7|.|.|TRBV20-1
TGCAGTGCCCCAGTGGGGGGAGTCTACGAGCAGTACTTC
CSAPVGGVYEQYF
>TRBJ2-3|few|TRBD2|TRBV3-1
TGTGCCAGCAGCCAAAGGATCGGGGGGGGCACAGATACGCAGTATTTT
CASSQRIGGGTDTQYF
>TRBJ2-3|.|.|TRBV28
TGTGCCAGCATCCCCCTGGGGATTAGCACAGATACGCAGTATTTT
CASIPLGISTDTQYF
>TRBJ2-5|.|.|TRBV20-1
TGCAGTGCTAGACCCGTCGATGAGCAGTACTTC
CSARPVDEQYF